This T cell receptor (beta chain) stems from a study of CD8+CD57+ T cells in acquired aplastic anemia. Study details: Sorted CD4+ and CD8+ cells yielded DNA averaging around 3.5 ug. The average read count for CD4+ cells in healthy donors was around 11 million. Whole-study results and caveats: Sharing between patients and controls was observed for around 27 CD8+ CDR3 sequences. Between the patient and control groups, CD8+ Simpson's diversity did not differ significantly.

To note about this clonotype: The antigen is unknown. Likely a read error: the CDR3 ends without its conserved phenylalanine or tryptophan.

The germline V gene has CDR1 SNHLY and CDR2 FYNNEI. This CDR3 has 13 residues. TCR beta VDJ and CDR3 profiles were obtained from a genomic DNA template. TCRdb reanalysed the reads using MiXCR and keeps one entry per CDR3 protein. The sample contains approximately 380,000 distinct CDR3 sequences, roughly 64% of which appear only once. The chain employs TRBV2 and TRBJ2-1; 7 bases agree with TRBD1. The end of the DNA fits TRBJ2-7 better, so the J call may be wrong. Sequencing was carried out using sorted CD4+, CD8+, or CD8+CD57+ T cells (not recorded which) from PBMCs. The receptor was derived from a human donor in good health, serving as a control. The CDR3 DNA follows: TGTGCAAGAACGACAGGGACCCCCTACGAGCAGTACTTG. Encoded protein: CARTTGTPYEQYL.